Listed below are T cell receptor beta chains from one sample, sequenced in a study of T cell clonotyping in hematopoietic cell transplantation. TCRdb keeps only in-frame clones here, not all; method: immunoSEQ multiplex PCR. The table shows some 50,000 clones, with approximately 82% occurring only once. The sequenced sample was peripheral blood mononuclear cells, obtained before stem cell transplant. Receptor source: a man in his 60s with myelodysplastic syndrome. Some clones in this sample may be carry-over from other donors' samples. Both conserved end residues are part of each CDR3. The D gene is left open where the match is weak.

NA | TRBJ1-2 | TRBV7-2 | CASSSDGPGYTF
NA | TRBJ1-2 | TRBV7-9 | CASSASGWDYGYTF
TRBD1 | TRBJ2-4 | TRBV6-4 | CASSDSDRDIQYF
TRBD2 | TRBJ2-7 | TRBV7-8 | CASSPRVAGATYEQYF
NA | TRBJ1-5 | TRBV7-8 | CASSLVGVGNQPQHF
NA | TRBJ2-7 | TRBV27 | CASSLKAPGQRYEQYF
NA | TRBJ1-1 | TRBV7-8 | CASARAADSTEAFF
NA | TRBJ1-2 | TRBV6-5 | CASSYERGNGYTF
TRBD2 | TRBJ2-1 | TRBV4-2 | CASSQPLAGGHNEQFF
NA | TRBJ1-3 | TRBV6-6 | CASKGKRYGNTIYF
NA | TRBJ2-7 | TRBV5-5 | CASSLEGYEQYF
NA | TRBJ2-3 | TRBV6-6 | CASSYRLASTDTQYF
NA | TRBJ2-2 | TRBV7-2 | CASSFYLHTGELFF
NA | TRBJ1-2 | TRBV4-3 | CASSQGARTNYGYTF
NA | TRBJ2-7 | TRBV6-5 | CASSYAQGNEQYF
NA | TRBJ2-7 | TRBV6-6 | CASGYRDFAYEQYF
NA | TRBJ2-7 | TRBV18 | CASSRLEYEQYF
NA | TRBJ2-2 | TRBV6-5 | CASSYSTGELFF
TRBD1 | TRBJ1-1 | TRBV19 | CASSISPDRPFEAFF
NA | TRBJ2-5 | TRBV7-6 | CASSLALWPGEETQYF
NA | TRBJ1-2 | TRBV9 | CASSAREGYGYTF
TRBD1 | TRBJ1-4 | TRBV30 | CAWSVGSGGYEKLFF
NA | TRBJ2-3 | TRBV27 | CASSLSRTDTQYF
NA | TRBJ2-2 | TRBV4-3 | CASSQVSGGELFF
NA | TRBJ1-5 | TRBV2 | CASSERVLNQPQHF
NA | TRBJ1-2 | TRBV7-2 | CASSFTGLPGGYTF
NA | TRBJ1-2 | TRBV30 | CAWSLGLNYGYTF
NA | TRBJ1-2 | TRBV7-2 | CASSLATSYGYTF
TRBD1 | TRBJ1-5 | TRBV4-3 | CASSPNRGQGQPQHF
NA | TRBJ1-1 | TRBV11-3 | CASSLYFSTEAFF
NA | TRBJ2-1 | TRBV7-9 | CASSRGSYNEQFF
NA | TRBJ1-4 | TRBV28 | CASRGQSVNEKLFF
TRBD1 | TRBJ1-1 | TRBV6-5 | CASSSGTGSITEAFF